This T cell receptor (beta chain) emerged from a study of graft-versus-host responses after intestinal transplantation. Per germline, CDR1 MDHEN and CDR2 SYDVKM. V dropped 5 bases and J dropped 5 bases, with 16 bases sitting between them. This CDR3 has 15 amino acids. Note on this clone: As yet, its antigen is unknown.

Profiled with immunoSEQ multiplex PCR; TCRdb holds only in-frame clones, not every one. The sample has some 120,000 clones, just over 90% seen once. This TCR came from a human donor who received an intestinal transplant. The J gene is TRBJ2-1, the V gene TRBV28; a possible D gene is TRBD2 (6 bases). Specimen: unstimulated CD4+ T cells sorted from spleen or lymph node cells, collected before intestinal transplant. The CDR3 DNA is TGTGCCAGCAGTCAAATCGGCGGGAACCACAATGAGCAGTTCTTC. Its protein is CASSQIGGNHNEQFF. Variable domain in full (rest from reference TRBV28 and TRBJ2-1): DVKVTQSSRYLVKRTGEKVFLECVQDMDHENMFWYRQDPGLGLRLIYFSYDVKMKEKGDIPEGYSVSREKKERFSLILESASTNQTSMYLCASSQIGGNHNEQFFGPGTRLTVL.